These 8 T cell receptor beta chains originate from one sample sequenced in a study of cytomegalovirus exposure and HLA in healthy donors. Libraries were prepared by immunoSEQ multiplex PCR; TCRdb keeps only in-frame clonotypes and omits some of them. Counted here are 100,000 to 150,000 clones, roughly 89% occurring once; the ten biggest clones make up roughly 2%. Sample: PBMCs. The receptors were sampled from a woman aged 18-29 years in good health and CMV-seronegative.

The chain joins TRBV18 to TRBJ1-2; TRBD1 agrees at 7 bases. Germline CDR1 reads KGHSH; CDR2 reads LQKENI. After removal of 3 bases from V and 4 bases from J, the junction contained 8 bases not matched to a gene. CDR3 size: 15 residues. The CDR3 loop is CASSPSQGVSYGYTF. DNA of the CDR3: TGTGCCAGCTCACCTTCGCAGGGGGTTTCCTATGGCTACACCTTC.

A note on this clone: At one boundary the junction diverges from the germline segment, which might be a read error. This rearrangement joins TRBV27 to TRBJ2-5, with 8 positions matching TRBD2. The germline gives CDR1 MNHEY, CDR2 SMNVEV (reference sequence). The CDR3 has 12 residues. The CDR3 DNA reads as TGCGACCCGGGAGGGTTCTGGGAGACCCAGTACTTC. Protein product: CDPGGFWETQYF.

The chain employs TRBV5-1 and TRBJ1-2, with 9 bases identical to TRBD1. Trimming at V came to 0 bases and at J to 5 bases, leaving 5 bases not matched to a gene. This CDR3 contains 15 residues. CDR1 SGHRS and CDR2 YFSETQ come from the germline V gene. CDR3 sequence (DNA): TGCGCCAGCAGCTTGGGAGTGACAGGGGGGTATGGCTACACCTTC. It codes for CASSLGVTGGYGYTF.

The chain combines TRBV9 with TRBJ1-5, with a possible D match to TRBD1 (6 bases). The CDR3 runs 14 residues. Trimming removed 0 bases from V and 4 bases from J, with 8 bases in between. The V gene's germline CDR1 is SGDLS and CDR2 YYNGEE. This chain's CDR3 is CASSVDQGNQPQHF. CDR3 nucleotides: TGTGCCAGCAGCGTAGATCAGGGGAATCAGCCCCAGCATTTT.

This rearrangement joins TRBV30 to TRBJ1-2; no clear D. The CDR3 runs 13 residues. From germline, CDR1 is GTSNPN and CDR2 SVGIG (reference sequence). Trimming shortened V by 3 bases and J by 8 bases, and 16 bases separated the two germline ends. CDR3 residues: CAWSPSRLRGYTF. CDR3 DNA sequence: TGTGCCTGGAGCCCGTCCAGGCTTCGGGGCTACACCTTC.

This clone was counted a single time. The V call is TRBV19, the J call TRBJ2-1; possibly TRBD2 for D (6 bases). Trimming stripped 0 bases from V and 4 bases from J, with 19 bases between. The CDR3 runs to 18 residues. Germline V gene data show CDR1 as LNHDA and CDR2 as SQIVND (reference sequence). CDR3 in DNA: TGTGCCAGTAGTATAGATGGGGGACGGGCGGGAAGGTACAATGAGCAGTTCTTC. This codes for CASSIDGGRAGRYNEQFF.

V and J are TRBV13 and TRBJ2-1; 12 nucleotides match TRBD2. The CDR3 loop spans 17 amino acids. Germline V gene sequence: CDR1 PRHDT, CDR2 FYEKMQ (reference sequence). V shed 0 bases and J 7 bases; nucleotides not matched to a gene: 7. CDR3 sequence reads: CASSLGLWTSGDNEQFF. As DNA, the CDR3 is TGTGCCAGCAGCTTAGGGCTCTGGACTAGCGGGGATAATGAGCAGTTCTTC.

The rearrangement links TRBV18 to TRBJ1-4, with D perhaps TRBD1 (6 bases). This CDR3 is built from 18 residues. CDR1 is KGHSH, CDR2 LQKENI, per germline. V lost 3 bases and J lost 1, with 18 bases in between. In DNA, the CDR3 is TGTGCCAGCTCACCCCCTGGGGGCAACAGAAGAACTAATGAAAAACTGTTTTTT. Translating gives CASSPPGGNRRTNEKLFF.